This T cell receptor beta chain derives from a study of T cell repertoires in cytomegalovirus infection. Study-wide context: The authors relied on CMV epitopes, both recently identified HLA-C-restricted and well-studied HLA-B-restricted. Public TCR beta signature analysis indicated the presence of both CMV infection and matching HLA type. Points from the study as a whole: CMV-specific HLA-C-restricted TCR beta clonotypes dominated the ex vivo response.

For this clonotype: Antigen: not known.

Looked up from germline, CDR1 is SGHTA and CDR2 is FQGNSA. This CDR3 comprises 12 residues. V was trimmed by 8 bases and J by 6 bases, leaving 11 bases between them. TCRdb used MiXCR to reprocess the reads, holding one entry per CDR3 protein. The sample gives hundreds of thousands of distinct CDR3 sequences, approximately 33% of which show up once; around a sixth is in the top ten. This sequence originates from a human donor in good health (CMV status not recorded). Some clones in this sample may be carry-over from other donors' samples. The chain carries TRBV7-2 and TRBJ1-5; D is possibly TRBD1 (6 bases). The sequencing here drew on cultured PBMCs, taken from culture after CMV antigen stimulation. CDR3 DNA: TGTGCCAGCGGGGGCTGGGGTCAGCCCCAGCATTTT. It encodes CASGGWGQPQHF.